This T cell receptor beta chain was profiled in a study of CD8 T cells in ankylosing spondylitis. CDR1 is MNHNS, CDR2 SASEGT, per germline. V lost 6 bases and J lost 2, with 17 bases in between. The CDR3 runs to 16 residues. There are many counts of this clonotype. TCRdb used MiXCR to reprocess the 5' RACE reads, holding one entry per CDR3 protein. Counted here are under 250,000 distinct CDR3 sequences, roughly 26% occurring once; the ten biggest clones make up more than 6.5%. This TCR was recovered from a male donor with ankylosing spondylitis or in good health (not recorded which). Specimen: blood, either unsorted or a sorted T cell fraction (not recorded which). The V and J genes are TRBV6-1 and TRBJ2-1; D may correspond to TRBD1 or TRBD2 (5 bases each). CDR3 in DNA: TGTGCCAGCAGGGACACCGGGACGCCCACCTACAATGAGCAGTTCTTC. The encoded protein is CASRDTGTPTYNEQFF.